This T cell receptor (beta chain) appears in the sequencing data of a study of post-analysis software for immune sequencing data. Whole-study results and caveats: The five TRBV segments detected at higher frequency in patients than in controls included TRBV5-6, TRBV5-1 and TRBV20-1.

cDNA libraries for TCR beta contained unique molecular identifiers. TCRdb reprocessed the PCR reads with MiXCR, giving one entry per CDR3 protein. The data show 450,000 to 700,000 distinct CDR3 sequences, with 44% seen just once and under 2% held by the top ten. This CDR3 comprises 15 residues. Trimming removed 7 bases from V and 3 bases from J, with 18 bases in between. Notes on this clonotype: The antigen remains undetermined.

V usage is TRBV12-3 or TRBV12-4 and J usage is TRBJ1-1; D is perhaps TRBD1 (6 bases). Sequencing was carried out using blood. The sequence derives from a girl aged 5-17 years with multiple sclerosis. The CDR3 protein is CASTPVWTEDTEAFF. The CDR3 bases are TGTGCCAGCACCCCCGTATGGACAGAGGACACTGAAGCTTTCTTT.